This T cell receptor (beta chain) was documented in a study of response to subunit inactivated influenza vaccine. Study-wide results and limits: Researchers suggested that each seasonal influenza vaccination recruits few new T cells.

Germline loops: CDR1 SGHTA, CDR2 FQGNSA. The CDR3 extends over 14 amino acids. Between the trimmed V and J ends, which lost 4 bases and 3 bases, there was a span of 10 bases. This clonotype was counted only a few times. Its cognate antigen is unknown. TCRdb re-called the RT-PCR reads with MiXCR, one entry per CDR3 protein. The sample lists about 800,000 distinct CDR3 sequences, 21% occurring once. This chain joins TRBV7-2 and TRBJ2-1; D gene uncertain. This specimen consisted of PBMCs from blood, obtained approximately 5 days after vaccination. This sequence originates from a man over 45 who received an inactivated influenza vaccine. DNA of the CDR3: TGTGCCAGCAGCTCCCGGGCAGGCTACAATGAGCAGTTCTTC. It is translated as CASSSRAGYNEQFF.